What follows describes a single T cell receptor (beta chain). Here immunoSEQ multiplex PCR was the method, and the copy in TCRdb shows in-frame clones only, minus some. The sample shows some 87,000 clones, 85% to 95% of them seen only once. The entry originates in a study of T cell changes during pregnancy in multiple sclerosis. The V gene's germline CDR1 is MDHEN and CDR2 SYDVKM. Trimming at V came to 3 bases and at J to 5 bases, leaving 16 bases not matched to a gene. The CDR3 contains 17 residues. The sequencing here drew on CD4+ T cells from peripheral blood mononuclear cells, taken before pregnancy. The receptor was derived from a female donor with multiple sclerosis, enrolled in a pregnancy study. The chain carries TRBV28 and TRBJ2-7, with 7 bases matching TRBD1. Here the CDR3 reads CASSLPRDWKGGDEQYF. CDR3 nucleotides: TGTGCCAGCAGTTTGCCCCGAGACTGGAAAGGGGGCGACGAGCAGTACTTC.